What follows describes a single T cell receptor beta chain. The data derive from a study of control samples from healthy donors and cancer patients. Only in-frame clones appear in the TCRdb table, and some are missing; sequencing was by immunoSEQ multiplex PCR. Of about 110,000 clones in the sample, 90% are singletons; the top ten hold approximately 4%. This CDR3 region has 14 residues. The V end was cut by 2 bases, the J end by 0 bases, with 6 bases between. Germline V lookup: CDR1 SGHRS, CDR2 YFSETQ. The TCR was taken from a human donor in good health. The donor label of this sample is uncertain. The chain is built from TRBV5-1 and TRBJ1-3; no clear D. Sequencing used blood. This chain's CDR3 is CASSFVRSGNTIYF. CDR3 sequence (DNA): TGCGCCAGCAGCTTTGTGCGCTCTGGAAACACCATATATTTT.